This T cell receptor (beta chain) was documented in a study of identical twins. Study findings and constraints: The analysis was cross-sectional rather than longitudinal within donors. Where out-of-frame alpha sequences were twin-shared, they showed excess low generation probability.

Template switching added a universal primer site, and cDNA bore unique molecular identifiers. TCRdb ran MiXCR on the 5' RACE reads and lists one entry per CDR3 protein. Of under 350,000 distinct CDR3 sequences listed, just under 9.5% are singletons. Healthy Caucasian donors formed the entire cohort. This clonotype was seen a few times. The antigen is unknown. The length of the CDR3 is 14 residues. Germline CDR1 GTSNPN, CDR2 SVGIG (reference sequence). The J segment lost 3 bases and the V segment lost 1 base, leaving 5 bases of the junction unmatched. These data also featured in a second study, about yellow fever vaccine responses in identical twins.

The TCR originated in a woman between 18 and 29 years old in good health. The chain couples TRBV30 to TRBJ1-2; 7 positions match TRBD1. The sample taken for sequencing was CD8+ T cells sorted from blood. In DNA form, the CDR3 reads TGTGCCTGGAGTGGTAGGGGGCCATACTATGGCTACACCTTC. As protein: CAWSGRGPYYGYTF.